Described below is a single TCR beta chain sequence and its context. The data are from a study of technical replicates of blood from a handful of donors. Germline V gene lookup returns CDR1 SGHKS and CDR2 YYEKEE (reference sequence). Trimming removed 0 bases from V and 7 bases from J; junction bases left unmatched: 4. CDR3 length: 15 residues. Sequencing was performed with immunoSEQ multiplex PCR; in TCRdb, only in-frame clones are kept and a portion is missing. The table includes 15,000 to 20,000 clones, approximately 80% detected once. This chain uses TRBV5-5 with TRBJ1-4, with 9 bases lining up with TRBD1. This clonotype originated in a human donor in good health. The specimen was PBMCs. CDR3 in DNA: TGTGCCAGCAGCTTGGCTGGACAGGGGAGTGAAAAACTGTTTTTT. Its translation: CASSLAGQGSEKLFF.